What follows are 32 T cell receptor beta chains derived from one specimen sequenced in a study of T cell repertoires in cytomegalovirus infection. TCRdb analysed the reads with MiXCR anew, one entry per CDR3 protein. The table lists around 440,000 distinct CDR3 sequences, approximately 10% of them singletons. Input material: PBMCs. Every receptor here comes from a human donor in good health (CMV status not recorded). Some clones in this sample may be carry-over from other donors' samples.

The chain recombines TRBV12-3 or TRBV12-4 with TRBJ1-1; no firm D call. This CDR3 is built from 13 residues. Trimming took off 10 bases at V and 1 base at J, with 13 bases between the two ends. CDR3 loop: CATEETRNTEAFF. The CDR3 nucleotides read TGTGCCACCGAAGAGACACGGAACACTGAAGCTTTCTTT.

The genes are TRBV28 and TRBJ2-5; D might be TRBD1 or TRBD2, each matching 5 bases. Germline assignment: CDR1 MDHEN and CDR2 SYDVKM. The CDR3 extends over 16 amino acids. Trimming removed 4 bases from V and 3 bases from J, with 18 bases in between. This chain's CDR3 is CASSSSPGTAKETQYF. CDR3 sequence (DNA): TGTGCCAGCAGTTCCTCCCCTGGGACGGCGAAAGAGACCCAGTACTTC.

This clonotype came up many times. The V gene is TRBV6-5, the J gene TRBJ1-2; TRBD1 matches 8 bases. The CDR3 is made up of 15 amino acids. Losses at the gene ends were 0 bases for V and 4 bases for J; bases not matched to a gene: 4. Germline CDR1 reads MNHEY; CDR2 reads SVGAGI. In nucleotides, the CDR3 is TGTGCCAGCAGTTACTCCGGGACAGGTCCCTATGGCTACACCTTC. Its protein is CASSYSGTGPYGYTF.

This clonotype was found many times. The chain couples TRBV6-6 to TRBJ1-5, with D possibly TRBD1 on 6 matching bases. CDR3 length equals 15 residues. Germline CDR1 and CDR2: MNHNY and SVGAGI (reference sequence). Deletions cut 2 bases from V and 8 bases from J, with 16 bases between. Here the CDR3 reads CASSYVGAPREPQHF. The CDR3 bases are TGTGCCAGCAGTTACGTGGGGGCCCCAAGGGAGCCCCAGCATTTT.

This sequence joins TRBV28 and TRBJ2-5; possible D gene TRBD2, 6 bases. Germline V gene lookup returns CDR1 MDHEN and CDR2 SYDVKM. This CDR3 region has 15 residues. Trimming removed 2 bases at V and 5 bases at J, with 15 bases between. CDR3 sequence (DNA): TGTGCCAGCAGTTTAAAGGCCGGGAGAGGGGAGACCCAGTACTTC. This codes for CASSLKAGRGETQYF.

This clonotype was picked up many times. This rearrangement joins TRBV19 to TRBJ1-5; the D is unclear. This CDR3 contains 12 residues. Germline-derived CDR1 and CDR2 are LNHDA and SQIVND (reference sequence). Trimming took 2 bases from V and 7 from J, leaving 6 bases between them. CDR3 region: CASSIIDQPQHF. The DNA of the CDR3 is TGTGCCAGTAGTATAATAGACCAGCCCCAGCATTTT.

This clonotype has ten or more counts. The chain has TRBV7-2 and TRBJ2-2, with D tentatively TRBD2 (5 bases). The V gene's germline CDR1 is SGHTA and CDR2 FQGNSA. The CDR3 totals 14 residues. V shed 2 bases and J shed 6 bases, with 10 bases lying between them. The DNA for the CDR3 is TGTGCCAGCAGCTTACAGAGGGCCGCCGGGGAGCTGTTTTTT. The encoded protein is CASSLQRAAGELFF.

The rearrangement joins TRBV2 to TRBJ2-3; 10 nucleotides match TRBD2. V dropped 10 bases and J dropped 4; count of bases not matched to a gene: 26. Germline V CDR1 and CDR2: SNHLY, FYNNEI. This CDR3 comprises 20 residues. The DNA of the CDR3 is TGTGCCACTTTCATGCGTGCCACCCCCGGGACTAGCGCAAGGGCAGATACGCAGTATTTT. Translation: CATFMRATPGTSARADTQYF.

The chain carries TRBV5-4 and TRBJ2-7; 7 nucleotides align to TRBD2. Germline CDR1 and CDR2: SGHNT and YYREEE (reference sequence). CDR3 size: 15 residues. J lost 5 bases, V lost 1 base, and 9 bases had no gene match. The CDR3 nucleotides are TGTGCCAGCAGCTTGAGGCGGGAGAAAGGTGACGAGCAGTACTTC. This codes for CASSLRREKGDEQYF.

This clonotype was counted only a few times. As DNA, the CDR3 is TGTGCCAGCAGCCCTATGGGAGTAAGGACCGGGGAGCTGTTTTTT. Translation: CASSPMGVRTGELFF. V and J are TRBV11-2 and TRBJ2-2; a possible D gene is TRBD2 (5 bases). The CDR3 contains 15 residues. V was cut by 5 bases and J by 5 bases, with 15 bases left in between. Germline CDR1 and CDR2: SGHAT and FQNNGV.

Regarding this clonotype: This may come from a read error, since a much larger clone is one base off. This chain links TRBV2 with TRBJ2-2; 9 bases fit TRBD2. Germline V gene data show CDR1 as SNHLY and CDR2 as FYNNEI. The CDR3 extends over 15 amino acids. The CDR3 reads CASMSTSGLTGELIF. CDR3 nucleotides: TGTGCCAGCATGTCGACTAGCGGCTTGACCGGGGAGCTGATTTTT.

The chain is built from TRBV29-1 and TRBJ1-1; D may be TRBD1 (6 bases). Trimming cost V 7 bases and J 0 bases, with 12 bases left between them. Germline loops: CDR1 SQVTM, CDR2 ANQGSEA. There are 13 residues in the CDR3. This CDR3 is CSGNRVMNTEAFF. CDR3 sequence (DNA): TGCAGCGGAAACAGGGTCATGAACACTGAAGCTTTCTTT.

The chain is built from TRBV28 and TRBJ2-3, with no clear D. CDR1 is MDHEN, CDR2 SYDVKM, per germline. V was cut by 3 bases and J by 4 bases, with 11 bases left in between. The CDR3 has 14 residues. CDR3 region: CASSFNLAADTQYF. Here the CDR3 DNA reads TGTGCCAGCAGTTTTAACCTGGCGGCAGATACGCAGTATTTT. The variable domain in full, completed from reference TRBV28 and TRBJ2-3, reads DVKVTQSSRYLVKRTGEKVFLECVQDMDHENMFWYRQDPGLGLRLIYFSYDVKMKEKGDIPEGYSVSREKKERFSLILESASTNQTSMYLCASSFNLAADTQYFGPGTRLTVL.

This clonotype was picked up a small number of times. The CDR3 region has the DNA TGTGCCAGCAGCTTAGGTTACTCGGGGGGGCGCGGGCAGTTCTTC. As protein: CASSLGYSGGRGQFF. This chain uses TRBV11-2 with TRBJ2-1, with TRBD2 matching 8 bases. The trim removed 1 base at V and 12 bases at J, leaving 11 bases unmatched. This CDR3 contains 15 residues. Germline V lookup: CDR1 SGHAT, CDR2 FQNNGV.

This clonotype was counted at least ten times. The J gene is TRBJ1-4, the V gene TRBV20-1, with 8 bases that match TRBD1. V lost 5 bases to trimming and J lost 8 bases; unmatched junction nucleotides: 7. Per the germline V gene, CDR1 is DFQATT and CDR2 is SNEGSKA (reference sequence). This CDR3 is 13 amino acids long. CDR3: CSARTGNEEKLFF. CDR3 nucleotide sequence: TGCAGTGCTCGGACAGGGAACGAGGAAAAACTGTTTTTT.

This clonotype was counted between two and nine times. The genes are TRBV27 and TRBJ1-5; TRBD1 is a possible D gene (5 bases). The length of the CDR3 is 14 residues. Germline V lookup: CDR1 MNHEY, CDR2 SMNVEV (reference sequence). V was pared by 1 base and J by 6 bases, with 10 bases between. Here the CDR3 reads CASSLLGGGQPQHF. CDR3 coding DNA: TGTGCCAGCAGTTTATTGGGGGGGGGTCAGCCCCAGCATTTT.

Here the CDR3 DNA reads TGTGCCACCAGTGACTATCACAGATATGAGCAGTTCTTC. It translates to CATSDYHRYEQFF. The chain joins TRBV24-1 to TRBJ2-1; D gene unclear. The CDR3 runs to 13 residues. Trimming stripped 4 bases from V and 8 bases from J, with 11 bases between. Looked up from germline, CDR1 is KGHDR and CDR2 is SFDVKD.

The chain uses TRBV6-1 and TRBJ2-2; possible D gene TRBD2, 5 bases. V was pared by 6 bases and J by 4 bases, with 12 bases between. The CDR3 is 14 residues long. CDR1 is MNHNS and CDR2 is SASEGT in the germline V gene. The CDR3 here is CASRTLGSTGELFF. CDR3 nucleotide sequence: TGTGCCAGCAGGACACTAGGGTCCACCGGGGAGCTGTTTTTT.

This clonotype has ten or more counts. V is TRBV7-2 and J is TRBJ1-2; D is perhaps TRBD1 (6 bases). Germline V lookup: CDR1 SGHTA, CDR2 FQGNSA. Trimming took 5 bases from V and 2 from J, leaving 15 bases between them. This CDR3 is 15 amino acids long. CDR3 DNA sequence: TGTGCCAGCAGCCCGGAGGGGGGTAGGAACTATGGCTACACCTTC. It is translated as CASSPEGGRNYGYTF.

The genes are TRBV6-5 and TRBJ2-7, with 9 bases matching TRBD1. The V gene's germline CDR1 is MNHEY and CDR2 SVGAGI. The V gene end was trimmed by 4 bases and the J gene end by 1 base; junction bases not matched to a gene: 5. The CDR3 has 15 amino acids. DNA for the CDR3: TGTGCCAGCAGTTCCACAGGGGGCTGGTCCTACGAGCAGTACTTC. It encodes CASSSTGGWSYEQYF.

The chain carries TRBV11-1 and TRBJ2-5; D gene uncertain. The germline V gene has CDR1 SGHAT and CDR2 FQDESV (reference sequence). This CDR3 spans 18 amino acids. Trimming shortened V by 5 bases and J by 0 bases, and 22 bases separated the two germline ends. CDR3 nucleotide sequence: TGTGCCAGCAGCCACAGAAGGATTACCGGGCCACACCAAGAGACCCAGTACTTC. Translation gives CASSHRRITGPHQETQYF.

This clonotype was counted at least ten times. CDR3 sequence (DNA): TGTGCCAGCAGCCCAAAGGACACAGATACGCAGTATTTT. As protein: CASSPKDTDTQYF. The chain joins TRBV7-9 to TRBJ2-3; D gene unclear. CDR1 is SEHNR and CDR2 is FQNEAQ in the germline V gene (reference sequence). This CDR3 has 13 residues. The ends were cut back, 5 bases at V and 2 bases at J, with 8 bases in the middle.

This clonotype was observed at least ten times. The genes are TRBV7-6 and TRBJ1-1; TRBD1 might be the D (5 bases). The CDR3 contains 17 residues. The V gene lost 6 bases and the J gene lost 1 base, with 21 bases spanning the gap. Per germline, CDR1 SGHVS and CDR2 FNYEAQ. The CDR3 loop is CASSSRDGGVENTEAFF. The CDR3 DNA sequence: TGTGCCAGCAGTTCTAGGGACGGGGGGGTGGAGAACACTGAAGCTTTCTTT. The full variable domain, with the rest looked up from reference TRBV7-6 and TRBJ1-1, is GAGVSQSPRYKVTKRGQDVALRCDPISGHVSLYWYRQALGQGPEFLTYFNYEAQQDKSGLPNDRFSAERPEGSISTLTIQRTEQRDSAMYRCASSSRDGGVENTEAFFGQGTRLTVV.

This clonotype was observed a few times. The chain has TRBV6-4 and TRBJ1-5; D not resolved. V shed 8 bases and J shed 1 base, with 12 bases lying between them. Germline CDR1 MRHNA, CDR2 SNTAGT. This CDR3 spans 14 amino acids. CDR3 DNA: TGTGCCAGCGGCGTGAGGCAGAGCAATCAGCCCCAGCATTTT. This sequence encodes CASGVRQSNQPQHF.

This clonotype has ten or more counts. The chain employs TRBV10-3 and TRBJ2-6; 7 positions agree with TRBD1. The CDR3 spans 18 residues. Trimming removed 10 bases from V and 1 base from J; junction bases left unmatched: 16. Germline V gene sequence: CDR1 ENHRY, CDR2 SYGVKD. CDR3 DNA: TGTGCCACCGGCCCGGACAGGACGGAGGTTTCTGGGGCCAACGTCCTGACTTTC. Amino acids: CATGPDRTEVSGANVLTF.

This clonotype came up many times. J is TRBJ2-3 and V is TRBV7-3; 8 nucleotides line up with TRBD2. The trim removed 3 bases at V and 0 bases at J, leaving 5 bases unmatched. The CDR3 has 16 residues. CDR1 and CDR2 (germline): SGHTA, FQGTGA. In DNA, the CDR3 is TGTGCCAGCAGCTTTCTTAGCGGGACAAGCACAGATACGCAGTATTTT. As protein: CASSFLSGTSTDTQYF.

The table lists this clonotype with many counts. V usage is TRBV7-8 and J usage is TRBJ2-4, with 7 nucleotides matching TRBD1. With 5 bases clipped from V and 6 bases from J, the junction kept 4 bases outside the gene matches. The CDR3 has 13 amino acids. CDR1 and CDR2 from the germline V gene are SGHVS and FQNEAQ. Written as DNA, the CDR3 is TGTGCCAGCAGCGCCCACAGGGGAAACATTCAGTACTTC. Its protein is CASSAHRGNIQYF.

In its sample, this clonotype was seen many times. The chain uses TRBV29-1 and TRBJ1-1; the D is unclear. V was shortened by 5 bases and J by 1 base, with 11 bases between the two germline ends. Germline V CDR1 and CDR2: SQVTM, ANQGSEA. The CDR3 loop spans 13 amino acids. The CDR3 nucleotides read TGCAGCGTTCGTGGGCTTGCGAACACTGAAGCTTTCTTT. This codes for CSVRGLANTEAFF.

The chain employs TRBV11-2 and TRBJ1-2, with TRBD1 identical over 7 bases. After removal of 0 bases from V and 3 bases from J, the junction contained 7 bases not matched to a gene. The CDR3 sequence is 16 residues long. CDR1 is SGHAT and CDR2 is FQNNGV in the germline V gene. In nucleotides, the CDR3 is TGTGCCAGCAGCTTAGATCCGACAGGGATTTACTATGGCTACACCTTC. Translation: CASSLDPTGIYYGYTF. Supplemented by reference TRBV11-2 and TRBJ1-2, the full variable domain reads EAGVAQSPRYKIIEKRQSVAFWCNPISGHATLYWYQQILGQGPKLLIQFQNNGVVDDSQLPKDRFSAERLKGVDSTLKIQPAKLEDSAVYLCASSLDPTGIYYGYTFGSGTRLTVV.

This clonotype showed up many times. The chain combines TRBV7-6 with TRBJ2-2; 7 nucleotides agree with TRBD2. The CDR3 sequence is 15 residues long. CDR1 and CDR2 from the germline V gene are SGHVS and FNYEAQ. With 0 bases clipped from V and 5 bases from J, the junction kept 3 bases outside the gene matches. The CDR3 nucleotides read TGTGCCAGCAGCTTAGCTCAGGGAGGGACCGGGGAGCTGTTTTTT. Translating gives CASSLAQGGTGELFF. The full variable domain, its missing parts supplied by reference TRBV7-6 and TRBJ2-2, is GAGVSQSPRYKVTKRGQDVALRCDPISGHVSLYWYRQALGQGPEFLTYFNYEAQQDKSGLPNDRFSAERPEGSISTLTIQRTEQRDSAMYRCASSLAQGGTGELFFGEGSRLTVL.

This chain uses TRBV3-1 with TRBJ2-7; a weak D match, TRBD2 (5 bases). The CDR3 contains 15 residues. Per the germline V gene, CDR1 is LGHDT and CDR2 is YNNKEL (reference sequence). V was shortened by 6 bases and J by 6 bases, with 21 bases between the two germline ends. CDR3 in amino acids: CASRTSGIESGEQYF. The CDR3 DNA sequence: TGTGCCAGCAGGACCTCCGGGATCGAATCCGGCGAGCAGTACTTC.

This clonotype was seen at least ten times. The CDR3 loop is CASRPGGGIYEQYF. In nucleotides, the CDR3 is TGTGCCAGCAGGCCGGGCGGGGGGATTTACGAGCAGTACTTC. The gene calls are TRBV7-2 and TRBJ2-7; 8 bases align to TRBD2. The CDR3 length is 14 residues. The V gene end was trimmed by 6 bases and the J gene end by 4 bases; junction bases not matched to a gene: 8. Germline loops: CDR1 SGHTA, CDR2 FQGNSA.